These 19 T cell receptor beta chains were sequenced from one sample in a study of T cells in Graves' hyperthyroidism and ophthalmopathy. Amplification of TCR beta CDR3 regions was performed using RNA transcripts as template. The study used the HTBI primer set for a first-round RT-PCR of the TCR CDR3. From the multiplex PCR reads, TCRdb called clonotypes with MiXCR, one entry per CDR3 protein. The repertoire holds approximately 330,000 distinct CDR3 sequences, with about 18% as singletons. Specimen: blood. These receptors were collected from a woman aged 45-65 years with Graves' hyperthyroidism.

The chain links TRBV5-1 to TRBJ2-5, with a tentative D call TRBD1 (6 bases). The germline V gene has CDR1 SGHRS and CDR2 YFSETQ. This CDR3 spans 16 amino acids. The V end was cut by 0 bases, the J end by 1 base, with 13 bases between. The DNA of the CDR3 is TGCGCCAGCAGCTTGGCGTACAGGGTGGGCCAAGAGACCCAGTACTTC. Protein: CASSLAYRVGQETQYF.

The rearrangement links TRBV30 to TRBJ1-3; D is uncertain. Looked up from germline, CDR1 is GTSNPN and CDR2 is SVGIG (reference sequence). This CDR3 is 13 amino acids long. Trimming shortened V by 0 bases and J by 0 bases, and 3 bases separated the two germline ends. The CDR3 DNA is TGTGCCTGGAGTGTGAACTCTGGAAACACCATATATTTT. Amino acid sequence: CAWSVNSGNTIYF.

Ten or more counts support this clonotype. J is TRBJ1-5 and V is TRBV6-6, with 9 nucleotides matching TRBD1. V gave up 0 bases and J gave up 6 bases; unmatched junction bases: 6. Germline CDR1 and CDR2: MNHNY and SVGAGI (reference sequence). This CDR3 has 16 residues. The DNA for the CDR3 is TGTGCCAGCAGTTACTCGAGGACAGGGGATGGTCAGCCCCAGCATTTT. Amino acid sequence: CASSYSRTGDGQPQHF.

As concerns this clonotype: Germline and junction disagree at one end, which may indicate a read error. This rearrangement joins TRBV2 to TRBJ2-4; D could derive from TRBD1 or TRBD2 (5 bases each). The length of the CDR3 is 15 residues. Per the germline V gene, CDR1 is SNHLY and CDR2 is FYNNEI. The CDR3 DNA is TGTGCCAGCAGTCAGGACATCCTAGCCAAAAACATTCAGTGCTTC. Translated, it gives CASSQDILAKNIQCF.

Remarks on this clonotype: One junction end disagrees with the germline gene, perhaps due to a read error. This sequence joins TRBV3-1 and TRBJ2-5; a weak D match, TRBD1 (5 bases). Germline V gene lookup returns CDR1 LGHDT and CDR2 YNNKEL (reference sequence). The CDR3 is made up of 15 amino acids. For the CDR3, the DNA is TGTGCCTGCAGCCAAGAGACAGCGTACCAAGAGGCCCAGTACTTC. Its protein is CACSQETAYQEAQYF.

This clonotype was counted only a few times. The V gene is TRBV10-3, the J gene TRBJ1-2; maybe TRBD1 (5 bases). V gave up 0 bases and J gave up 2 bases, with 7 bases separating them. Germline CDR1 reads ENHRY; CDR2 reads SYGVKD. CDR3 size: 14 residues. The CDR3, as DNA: TGTGCCATCAGTGAGTCGTCAGGGAACTATGGCTACACCTTC. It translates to CAISESSGNYGYTF.

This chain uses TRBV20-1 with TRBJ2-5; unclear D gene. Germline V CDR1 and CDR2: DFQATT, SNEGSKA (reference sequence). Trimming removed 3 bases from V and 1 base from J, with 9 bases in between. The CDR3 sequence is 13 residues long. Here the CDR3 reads CSARFGFQETQYF. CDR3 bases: TGCAGTGCTAGGTTCGGCTTCCAAGAGACCCAGTACTTC.

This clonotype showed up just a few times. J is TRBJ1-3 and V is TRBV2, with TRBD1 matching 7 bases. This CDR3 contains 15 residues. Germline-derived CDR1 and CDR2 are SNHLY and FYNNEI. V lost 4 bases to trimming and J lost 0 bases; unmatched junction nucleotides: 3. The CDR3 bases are TGTGCCAGCAGTGGACAGGGCGCCTCTGGAAACACCATATATTTT. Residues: CASSGQGASGNTIYF.

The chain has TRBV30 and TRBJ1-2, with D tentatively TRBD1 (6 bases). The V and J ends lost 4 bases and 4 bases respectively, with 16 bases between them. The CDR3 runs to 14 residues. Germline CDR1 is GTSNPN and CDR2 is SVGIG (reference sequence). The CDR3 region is CAWMGTGGGYGYTF. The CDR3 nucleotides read TGTGCCTGGATGGGGACGGGGGGCGGCTATGGCTACACCTTC.

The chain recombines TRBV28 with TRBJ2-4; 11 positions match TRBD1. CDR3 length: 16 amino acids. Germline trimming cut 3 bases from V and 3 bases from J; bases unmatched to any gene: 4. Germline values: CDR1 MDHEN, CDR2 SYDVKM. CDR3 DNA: TGTGCCAGCAGTTTCGGGACAGGGGGGAACAAAAACATTCAGTACTTC. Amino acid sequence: CASSFGTGGNKNIQYF.

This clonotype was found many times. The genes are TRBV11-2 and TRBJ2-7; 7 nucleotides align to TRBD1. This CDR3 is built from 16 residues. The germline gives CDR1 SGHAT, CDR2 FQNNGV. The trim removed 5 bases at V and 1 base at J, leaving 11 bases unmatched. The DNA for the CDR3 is TGTGCCAGCAGCACAATTAACTGGGGACAGTCCTACGAGCAGTACTTC. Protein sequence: CASSTINWGQSYEQYF.

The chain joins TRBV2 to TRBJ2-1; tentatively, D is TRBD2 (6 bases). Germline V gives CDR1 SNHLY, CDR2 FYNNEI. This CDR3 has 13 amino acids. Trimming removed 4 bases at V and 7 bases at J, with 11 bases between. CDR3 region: CASSVLGTNEQFF. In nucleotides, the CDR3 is TGTGCCAGCAGTGTTCTGGGGACTAATGAGCAGTTCTTC.

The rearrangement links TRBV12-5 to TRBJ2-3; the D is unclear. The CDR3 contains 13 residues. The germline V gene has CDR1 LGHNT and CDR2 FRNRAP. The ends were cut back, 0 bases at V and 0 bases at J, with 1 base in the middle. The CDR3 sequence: CASGLVSTDTQYF. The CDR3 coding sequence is TGTGCTAGTGGTTTGGTTAGCACAGATACGCAGTATTTT.

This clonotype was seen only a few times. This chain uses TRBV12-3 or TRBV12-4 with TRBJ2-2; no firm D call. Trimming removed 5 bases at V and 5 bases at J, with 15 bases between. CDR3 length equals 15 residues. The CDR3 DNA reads TGTGCCAGCAGTGATTTTAGAAGCAGGACCGGGGAGCTGTTTTTT. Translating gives CASSDFRSRTGELFF.

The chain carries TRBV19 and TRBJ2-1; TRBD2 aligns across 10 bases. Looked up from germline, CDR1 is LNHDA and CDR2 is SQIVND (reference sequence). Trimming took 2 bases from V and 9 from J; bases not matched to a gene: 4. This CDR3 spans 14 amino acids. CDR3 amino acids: CASSILAGASEQFF. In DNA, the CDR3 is TGTGCCAGTAGTATACTAGCGGGGGCCAGTGAGCAGTTCTTC.

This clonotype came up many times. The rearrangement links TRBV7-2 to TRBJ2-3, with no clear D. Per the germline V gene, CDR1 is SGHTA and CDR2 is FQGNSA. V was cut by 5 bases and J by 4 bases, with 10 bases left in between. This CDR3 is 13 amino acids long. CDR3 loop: CASSVRESDTQYF. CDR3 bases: TGTGCCAGCAGCGTAAGAGAGTCAGATACGCAGTATTTT.

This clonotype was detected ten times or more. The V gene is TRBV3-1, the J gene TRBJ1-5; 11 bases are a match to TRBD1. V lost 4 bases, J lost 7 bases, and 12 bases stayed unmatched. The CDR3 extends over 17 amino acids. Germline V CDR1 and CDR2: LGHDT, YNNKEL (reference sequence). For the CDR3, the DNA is TGTGCCAGCAGCCCGACTGGGACAGGGGGGGGAAAACAGCCCCAGCATTTT. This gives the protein CASSPTGTGGGKQPQHF.

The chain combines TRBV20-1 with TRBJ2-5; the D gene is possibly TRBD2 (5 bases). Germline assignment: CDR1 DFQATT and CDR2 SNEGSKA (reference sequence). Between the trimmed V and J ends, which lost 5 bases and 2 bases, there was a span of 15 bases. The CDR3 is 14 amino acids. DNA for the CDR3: TGCAGTGCTCAGATAGGACTTATACAAGAGACCCAGTACTTC. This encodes CSAQIGLIQETQYF.

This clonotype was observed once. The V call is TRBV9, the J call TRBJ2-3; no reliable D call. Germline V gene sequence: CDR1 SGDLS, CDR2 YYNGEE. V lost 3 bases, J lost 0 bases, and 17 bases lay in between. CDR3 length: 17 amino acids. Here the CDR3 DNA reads TGTGCCAGCAGCGCCAATAAGGAGAGAGCTAGCACAGATACGCAGTATTTT. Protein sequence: CASSANKERASTDTQYF.